A selection of T cell receptor beta chains follows, all from one sample in a study of post-analysis software for immune sequencing data. Using its own MiXCR run on the PCR reads, TCRdb lists one record per CDR3 protein. The sample shows 750,000 to 950,000 distinct CDR3 sequences, 46% of them seen only once. Input material: blood. These receptors were collected from a girl aged 5-17 years with multiple sclerosis. The CDR3 runs from the conserved cysteine through the conserved F or W. A D gene is named only where the DNA matches it firmly. Size values are once, few and many counts, or a class for expanded clones, and some rows have none.

V gene	J gene	CDR3 length	clone size	D gene	CDR3 DNA	CDR3 protein
TRBV20-1	TRBJ2-1	16	.	.	TGCAGTGCTAGAGATAACCGGGAGCAATATGTAAATGAGCAGTTCTTC	CSARDNREQYVNEQFF
TRBV12-5	TRBJ2-7	13	.	.	TGTGCTAGCGCCAGCGGAGAGAGCCACGAGCAGTACTTC	CASASGESHEQYF
TRBV6-5	TRBJ1-5	15	few	.	TGTGCCAGCAGTTACTCGGCGGATTCGGGTCAGCCCCAGCATTTT	CASSYSADSGQPQHF
TRBV14	TRBJ2-7	14	.	.	TGTGCCAGCAGCCAAGGGGTGATACCCTACGAGCAGTACTTC	CASSQGVIPYEQYF
TRBV6-2/TRBV6-3	TRBJ2-4	15	.	.	TGTGCCACCTCCCCCCGCGGGACAGAAAAAAGCATTCAGTACTTC	CATSPRGTEKSIQYF
TRBV20-1	TRBJ2-5	15	.	TRBD2	TGCAGTGCTTCTCGGGGGGCAGGAAAAGCGGGGGAGCAGTACTTC	CSASRGAGKAGEQYF
TRBV9	TRBJ2-2	17	few	.	TGTGCCAGCAGCGGGACAGGCGGGAGTCGGAACACCGGGGAGCTGTTTTTT	CASSGTGGSRNTGELFF
TRBV6-1	TRBJ1-2	15	.	.	TGTGCCAGCAGTGAAGCCGGGCGGCCTAACTATGGCTACACCTTC	CASSEAGRPNYGYTF
TRBV20-1	TRBJ2-3	13	few	TRBD2	TGCAGTACCCGCCGTCCTAGCGGCGATACGCAGTATTTT	CSTRRPSGDTQYF
TRBV7-3	TRBJ1-2	13	few	TRBD1	TGTGCCAGCAGCCTGACAGGGGCGGACGGCTACACCTTC	CASSLTGADGYTF
TRBV7-3	TRBJ2-1	14	few	.	TGTGCCAGCAGTCCCGGGAGTGGGGACTATGAGCAGTTCTTC	CASSPGSGDYEQFF
TRBV4-2	TRBJ2-5	15	.	TRBD2	TGTGCCAGCAGCCTAGGAGCGGGAAAACAAGAGACCCAGTACTTC	CASSLGAGKQETQYF
TRBV7-3	TRBJ2-3	14	.	.	TGTGCCAGCAGCTTGGGGGTGAATACAGATACGCAGTATTTT	CASSLGVNTDTQYF
TRBV28	TRBJ1-5	15	.	TRBD1	TGTGCCAGCAGTTTTTCAGGGGGCGATGGTCAGCCCCAGCATTTT	CASSFSGGDGQPQHF
TRBV12-3/TRBV12-4	TRBJ2-3	17	.	.	TGTGCCAGCAGTTTCGCGATCCGGGAACCCGTGGTGGATACGCAGTATTTT	CASSFAIREPVVDTQYF
TRBV20-1	TRBJ2-3	13	.	.	TGCAGTGCTAGAGCACCTGGCACAGATACGCAGTATTTT	CSARAPGTDTQYF
TRBV20-1	TRBJ1-4	15	.	TRBD1	TGCAGTGCTCCGAACCCGACAGGGGGGAATGAAAAACTGTTTTTT	CSAPNPTGGNEKLFF